This TCR beta chain was documented in a study of immune evolution from preneoplasia to lung adenocarcinoma. Findings and limits, study-wide: Top clone share appeared to fall from AAH through AIS, MIA, adenocarcinoma. Later-stage lesions appeared to have more T cells, more diversity, less clonality.

V shed 0 bases and J shed 1 base, with 12 bases lying between them. This CDR3 contains 17 residues. CDR1 and CDR2 (germline): LNHNV, YYDKDF (reference sequence). Remarks on this clone: Its cognate antigen is unknown.

Some clones are missing from TCRdb's copy, which holds only in-frame ones; the method was immunoSEQ multiplex PCR. Among over 3,000 clones listed, about 84% were seen once. Resections took place in Japan or China from about 2013 to 2017. V gene TRBV15 combines with J gene TRBJ2-2; D may be TRBD1 or TRBD2 (5 bases each). Sequencing was carried out using FFPE adjacent normal lung tissue. This TCR came from a person aged 65 to 85 with lung adenocarcinoma. CDR3 residues: CATSRDPGTQNTGELFF. CDR3 DNA: TGTGCCACCAGCAGAGACCCCGGGACCCAGAACACCGGGGAGCTGTTTTTT.